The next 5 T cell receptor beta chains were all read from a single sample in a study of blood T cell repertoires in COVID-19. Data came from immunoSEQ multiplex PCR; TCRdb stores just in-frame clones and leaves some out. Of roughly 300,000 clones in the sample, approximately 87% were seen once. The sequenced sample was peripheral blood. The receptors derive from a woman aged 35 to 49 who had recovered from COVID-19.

CDR3 bases: TGTGCCAGCAGCCCCACGGACAGGCAGAGTTCACCCCTCCACTTT. This translates into CASSPTDRQSSPLHF. The chain is built from TRBV21-1 and TRBJ1-6; the D segment call TRBD1 is taken from the table without a DNA check. TRBV21-1 is termed a pseudogene. The CDR3 consists of 15 residues.

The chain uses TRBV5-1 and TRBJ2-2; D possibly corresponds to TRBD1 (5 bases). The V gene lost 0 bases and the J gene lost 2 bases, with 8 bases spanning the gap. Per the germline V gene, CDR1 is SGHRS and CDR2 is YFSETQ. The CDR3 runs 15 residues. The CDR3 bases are TGCGCCAGCAGCTTGGCAGGGCTCAACACCGGGGAGCTGTTTTTT. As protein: CASSLAGLNTGELFF.

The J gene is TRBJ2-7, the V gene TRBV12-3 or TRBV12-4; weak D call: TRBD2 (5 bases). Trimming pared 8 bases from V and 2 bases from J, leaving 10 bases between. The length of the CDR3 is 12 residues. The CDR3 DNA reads TGTGCCAGCCCCGGGGAACCCTACGAGCAGTACTTC. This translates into CASPGEPYEQYF.

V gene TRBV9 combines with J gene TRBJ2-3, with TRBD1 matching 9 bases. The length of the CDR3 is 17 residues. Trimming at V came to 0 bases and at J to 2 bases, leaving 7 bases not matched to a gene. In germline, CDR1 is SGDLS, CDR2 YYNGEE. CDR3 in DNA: TGTGCCAGCAGCGTAGGATCACAGGGGGCCGACACAGATACGCAGTATTTT. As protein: CASSVGSQGADTDTQYF.

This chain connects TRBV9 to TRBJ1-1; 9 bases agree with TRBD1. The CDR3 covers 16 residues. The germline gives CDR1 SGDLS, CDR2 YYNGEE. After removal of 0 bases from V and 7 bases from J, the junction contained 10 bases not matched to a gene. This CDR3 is CASSVAQGQGEVEAFF. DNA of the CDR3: TGTGCCAGCAGCGTAGCTCAGGGACAGGGTGAGGTTGAAGCTTTCTTT.